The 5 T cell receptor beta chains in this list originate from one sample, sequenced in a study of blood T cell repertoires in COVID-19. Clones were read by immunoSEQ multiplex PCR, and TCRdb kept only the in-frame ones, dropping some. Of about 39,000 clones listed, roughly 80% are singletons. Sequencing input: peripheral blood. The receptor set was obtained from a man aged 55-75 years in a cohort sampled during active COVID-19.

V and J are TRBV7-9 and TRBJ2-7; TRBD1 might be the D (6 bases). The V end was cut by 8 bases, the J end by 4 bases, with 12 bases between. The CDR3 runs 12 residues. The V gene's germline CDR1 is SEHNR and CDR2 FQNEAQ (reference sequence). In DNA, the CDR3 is TGTGCCAGCCAGTGGGACAAGTACGAGCAGTACTTC. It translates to CASQWDKYEQYF. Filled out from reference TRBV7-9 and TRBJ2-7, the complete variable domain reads DTGVSQNPRHKITKRGQNVTFRCDPISEHNRLYWYRQTLGQGPEFLTYFQNEAQLEKSRLLSDRFSAERPKGSFSTLEIQRTEQGDSAMYLCASQWDKYEQYFGPGTRLTVT.

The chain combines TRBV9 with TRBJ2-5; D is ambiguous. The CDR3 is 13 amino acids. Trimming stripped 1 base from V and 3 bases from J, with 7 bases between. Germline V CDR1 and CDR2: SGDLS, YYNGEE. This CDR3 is CASSVSLEETQYF. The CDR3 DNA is TGTGCCAGCAGCGTAAGCCTAGAAGAGACCCAGTACTTC.

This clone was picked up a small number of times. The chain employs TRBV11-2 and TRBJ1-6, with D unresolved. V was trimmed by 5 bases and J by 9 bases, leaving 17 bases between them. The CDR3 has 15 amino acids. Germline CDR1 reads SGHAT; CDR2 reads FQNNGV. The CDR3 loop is CASSIDPAGTSPLHF. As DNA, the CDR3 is TGTGCCAGCAGCATTGATCCGGCGGGTACTTCACCCCTCCACTTT.

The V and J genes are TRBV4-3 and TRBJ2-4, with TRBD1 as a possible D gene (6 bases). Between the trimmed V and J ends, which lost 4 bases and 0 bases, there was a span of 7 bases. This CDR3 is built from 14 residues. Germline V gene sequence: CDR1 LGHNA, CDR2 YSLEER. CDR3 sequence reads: CASSRDTAKNIQYF. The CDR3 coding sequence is TGCGCCAGCAGCCGGGACACAGCCAAAAACATTCAGTACTTC.

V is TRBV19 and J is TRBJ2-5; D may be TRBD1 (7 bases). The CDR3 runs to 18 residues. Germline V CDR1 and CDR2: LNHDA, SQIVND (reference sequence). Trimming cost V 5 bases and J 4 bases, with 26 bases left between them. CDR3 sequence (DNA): TGTGCCAGTAGTCCTCACCAGGGGGGCCCCGGGAGTGGAGAGACCCAGTACTTC. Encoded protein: CASSPHQGGPGSGETQYF.